This T cell receptor (beta chain) was profiled in a study of stem cell transplantation in POMP-related autoinflammatory disease. The CDR3 has 13 residues. Germline CDR1 reads SGHRS; CDR2 reads YFSETQ. Between the trimmed V and J ends, which lost 4 bases and 10 bases, there was a span of 15 bases. Clones were read by immunoSEQ multiplex PCR, and TCRdb kept only the in-frame ones, dropping some. The sample records some 26,000 clones, more than 75% being singletons. The input for sequencing was CD4+ T cells from PBMCs, taken before stem cell transplantation. The chain employs TRBV5-1 and TRBJ2-1, with a tentative D call TRBD2 (5 bases). This TCR derives from a human donor with POMP-related autoinflammation and immune dysregulation (PRAID). CDR3: CASSDGGPQEQFF. CDR3 coding DNA: TGCGCCAGCAGCGACGGAGGTCCACAGGAGCAGTTCTTC.